These 25 T cell receptor beta chains share one sample of origin, sequenced in a study of long-term antiretroviral therapy in people with HIV. Investigators performed immunoSEQ version v3.0 at survey level. Using immunoSEQ multiplex PCR, the repertoire was profiled, and TCRdb retains in-frame clones only, with some absent. The sample has some 15,000 clones; about nine tenths are singletons. The sample was unsorted PBMCs, taken 2.1 years after starting antiretroviral therapy. These receptors were taken from a middle-aged woman with HIV.

V gene TRBV10-3 combines with J gene TRBJ1-1; D remains unclear. Germline loops: CDR1 ENHRY, CDR2 SYGVKD. V was pared by 10 bases and J by 6 bases, with 18 bases between. This CDR3 region has 13 residues. The CDR3 bases are TGTGCCACTGGGAGCGGAGGATTGGCTGAAGCTTTCTTT. Translated: CATGSGGLAEAFF.

The chain links TRBV18 to TRBJ2-7, with TRBD1 identical over 7 bases. V lost 4 bases, J lost 2 bases, and 11 bases stayed unmatched. CDR3 length equals 16 residues. Germline V gives CDR1 KGHSH, CDR2 LQKENI. The DNA of the CDR3 is TGTGCCAGCTCACGTAAAGTCGGACAGGTCACCTACGAGCAGTACTTC. As protein: CASSRKVGQVTYEQYF.

The V gene is TRBV6-5, the J gene TRBJ1-5, with 8 bases that match TRBD1. The CDR3 sequence is 14 residues long. The V gene's germline CDR1 is MNHEY and CDR2 SVGAGI. The J segment lost 6 bases and the V segment lost 5 bases, leaving 6 bases of the junction unmatched. As DNA, the CDR3 is TGTGCCAGCAGTGACCAGGGGGCGATTCAGCCCCAGCATTTT. Protein: CASSDQGAIQPQHF.

The J gene is TRBJ1-4, the V gene TRBV6-6; D remains ambiguous. The V and J ends lost 8 bases and 3 bases respectively, with 10 bases between them. Germline assignment: CDR1 MNHNY and CDR2 SVGAGI (reference sequence). This CDR3 has 13 amino acids. In nucleotides, the CDR3 is TGTGCCAGCGTATTTGGGGCTAATGAAAAACTGTTTTTT. Its translation: CASVFGANEKLFF.

V gene TRBV4-3 combines with J gene TRBJ1-1; weak D call: TRBD1 (5 bases). The germline CDR1 and CDR2 sequences are LGHNA and YSLEER. The CDR3 is 18 amino acids. V dropped 0 bases and J dropped 2 bases, with 19 bases sitting between them. The CDR3 loop reads CASSQEAGRANLNTEAFF. CDR3 in DNA: TGCGCCAGCAGCCAAGAGGCAGGGAGAGCTAACCTAAACACTGAAGCTTTCTTT.

The chain links TRBV5-1 to TRBJ2-2; 8 positions agree with TRBD2. The germline CDR1 and CDR2 sequences are SGHRS and YFSETQ. V lost 2 bases and J lost 6; bases outside the gene matches: 3. The CDR3 is 14 amino acids. The CDR3 region has the DNA TGCGCCAGCAGCTTTAGCGGGGATTCCGGGGAGCTGTTTTTT. Translating it yields CASSFSGDSGELFF.

The CDR3 nucleotides are TGTGCCATCAGTGAGTCGAGGACAGGGGGTTCGAGCACTGAAGCTTTCTTT. Protein product: CAISESRTGGSSTEAFF. The chain carries TRBV10-3 and TRBJ1-1, with 10 bases that match TRBD1. CDR3 length: 17 amino acids. Germline loops: CDR1 ENHRY, CDR2 SYGVKD. J lost 4 bases, V lost 0 bases, and 8 bases had no gene match.

This clone was seen a handful of times. V and J are TRBV7-9 and TRBJ1-4, with 7 positions matching TRBD1. With V trimmed by 2 bases and J by 8 bases, 8 bases remained unmatched. The CDR3 is 15 residues long. The germline gives CDR1 SEHNR, CDR2 FQNEAQ (reference sequence). CDR3 coding DNA: TGTGCCAGCAGCTTAAGGAGACAGGGTAGCGAAAAACTGTTTTTT. This encodes CASSLRRQGSEKLFF.

In this sample, this clone turned up a few times. This rearrangement joins TRBV27 to TRBJ2-3, with 8 nucleotides matching TRBD2. Germline-derived CDR1 and CDR2 are MNHEY and SMNVEV (reference sequence). The CDR3 runs to 16 residues. V lost 5 bases and J lost 6; bases outside the gene matches: 13. CDR3 sequence (DNA): TGTGCCAGCAGTCCCCGGTCGGGGGGGGCCATCGATACGCAGTATTTT. Translation: CASSPRSGGAIDTQYF.

J is TRBJ1-4 and V is TRBV11-2; D gene uncertain. Germline loops: CDR1 SGHAT, CDR2 FQNNGV. The V end lost 2 bases, the J end lost 4 bases, and 11 bases lay between the germline ends. CDR3 length: 15 residues. The CDR3 protein is CASSLIPRINEKLFF. CDR3 coding DNA: TGTGCCAGCAGCTTAATTCCACGGATTAATGAAAAACTGTTTTTT.

A remark on this clone: One end of the junction is discordant with germline, which a read error may explain. Here the CDR3 DNA reads TGCGCCAGCAGCCACGGCGGGGCCTATGGCTACACCTTC. It translates to CASSHGGAYGYTF. The chain links TRBV5-5 to TRBJ1-2; tentative D call: TRBD1 (5 bases). Germline V gene lookup returns CDR1 SGHKS and CDR2 YYEKEE (reference sequence). CDR3 length equals 13 residues.

V usage is TRBV30 and J usage is TRBJ2-7, with D perhaps being TRBD1 or TRBD2 (6 bases each). Germline V CDR1 and CDR2: GTSNPN, SVGIG (reference sequence). V was shortened by 0 bases and J by 9 bases, with 12 bases between the two germline ends. This CDR3 is built from 12 residues. CDR3 amino acids: CAWSVQGGGQYF. The DNA of the CDR3 is TGTGCCTGGAGTGTACAAGGGGGAGGGCAGTACTTC.

The rearrangement links TRBV10-3 to TRBJ2-3; 10 bases agree with TRBD1. This CDR3 contains 16 residues. CDR1 is ENHRY, CDR2 SYGVKD, per germline. J lost 3 bases, V lost 3 bases, and 6 bases had no gene match. The DNA of the CDR3 is TGTGCCATCAGTGAAACCGGGACAGGGGTGACAGATACGCAGTATTTT. Its translation: CAISETGTGVTDTQYF.

The chain recombines TRBV14 with TRBJ1-1; 9 nucleotides agree with TRBD1. The CDR3 loop spans 18 amino acids. Germline V gene lookup returns CDR1 SGHDN and CDR2 FVKESK. The junction had 13 bases not matched to a gene; V was cut back by 2 bases and J by 3 bases. The chain's CDR3 is CASSQISGTGTGDTEAFF. The DNA for the CDR3 is TGTGCCAGCAGCCAAATTTCTGGGACAGGGACGGGTGACACTGAAGCTTTCTTT.

The J gene is TRBJ1-1, the V gene TRBV2; possible D gene TRBD1, 6 bases. The CDR3 is made up of 14 amino acids. The germline CDR1 and CDR2 sequences are SNHLY and FYNNEI. V was shortened by 7 bases and J by 3 bases, with 15 bases between the two germline ends. Written as DNA, the CDR3 is TGTGCCAGCATTCAGGGACATGATGACACTGAAGCTTTCTTT. Translation: CASIQGHDDTEAFF.

The V call is TRBV7-3, the J call TRBJ1-6, with D perhaps TRBD1 (6 bases). Germline V gene data show CDR1 as SGHTA and CDR2 as FQGTGA. Trimming stripped 6 bases from V and 8 bases from J, with 14 bases between. The CDR3 extends over 14 amino acids. CDR3 sequence: CASRIGTPDSPLHF. DNA of the CDR3: TGTGCCAGCAGGATTGGGACACCGGATTCACCCCTCCACTTT.

In this sample, this clone turned up once. V usage is TRBV29-1 and J usage is TRBJ1-2; 10 nucleotides agree with TRBD1. Germline V gives CDR1 SQVTM, CDR2 ANQGSEA. The length of the CDR3 is 14 residues. Unmatched junction bases numbered 8, after V lost 4 bases and J lost 6 bases. DNA for the CDR3: TGCAGCGTTGCTAGGACAGGGGGTGGAAATGGCTACACCTTC. Its protein is CSVARTGGGNGYTF.

The chain employs TRBV9 and TRBJ2-1; 11 bases line up with TRBD2. V shed 0 bases and J 7 bases; nucleotides not matched to a gene: 15. Germline assignment: CDR1 SGDLS and CDR2 YYNGEE. The CDR3 is 19 residues long. The CDR3 is CASSVDGLAGELKGNEQFF. The CDR3 DNA sequence: TGTGCCAGCAGCGTAGATGGACTAGCGGGTGAACTTAAGGGTAATGAGCAGTTCTTC.

This sequence joins TRBV2 and TRBJ1-1, with 9 bases aligning to TRBD1. V was clipped by 4 bases and J by 4 bases; unmatched bases: 4. The CDR3 extends over 14 amino acids. Germline V gives CDR1 SNHLY, CDR2 FYNNEI. The CDR3 protein is CASSARQGGTEAFF. The CDR3 bases are TGTGCCAGCAGTGCCCGACAGGGGGGCACTGAAGCTTTCTTT.

The chain employs TRBV2 and TRBJ2-7; unclear D gene. The germline CDR1 and CDR2 sequences are SNHLY and FYNNEI. This CDR3 has 12 amino acids. V lost 4 bases, J lost 6 bases, and 10 bases lay in between. CDR3 nucleotides: TGTGCCAGCAGTGGTTTGATACCCGAGCAGTACTTC. The encoded protein is CASSGLIPEQYF.

The V call is TRBV2, the J call TRBJ1-2, with D possibly TRBD1 on 6 matching bases. This CDR3 spans 13 amino acids. Germline lookup yields CDR1 SNHLY and CDR2 FYNNEI. V was pared by 8 bases and J by 4 bases, with 14 bases between. The CDR3 coding sequence is TGTGCCAGCGCGGGGGCCCCACTCTATGGCTACACCTTC. As protein: CASAGAPLYGYTF.

The chain combines TRBV2 with TRBJ1-2; 7 positions agree with TRBD1. CDR1 is SNHLY and CDR2 is FYNNEI in the germline V gene. The CDR3 covers 14 residues. V was clipped by 6 bases and J by 4 bases; unmatched bases: 8. The CDR3 protein is CASRPTGAGYGYTF. The CDR3 bases are TGTGCCAGCAGACCCACAGGGGCGGGCTATGGCTACACCTTC.

The V and J genes are TRBV6-5 and TRBJ2-7; TRBD2 agrees at 8 bases. There are 15 residues in the CDR3. Germline CDR1 reads MNHEY; CDR2 reads SVGAGI. Trimming removed 0 bases from V and 2 bases from J; junction bases left unmatched: 3. CDR3 DNA sequence: TGTGCCAGCAGTTACTCAAAGCGGGGGACCTACGAGCAGTACTTC. This gives the protein CASSYSKRGTYEQYF.

V usage is TRBV6-6 and J usage is TRBJ2-7; D is undetermined. The germline CDR1 and CDR2 sequences are MNHNY and SVGAGI (reference sequence). This CDR3 comprises 13 residues. V lost 5 bases and J lost 6, with 14 bases in between. DNA for the CDR3: TGTGCCAGCAGTGACCTAACTTCTGGCGAGCAGTACTTC. Its translation: CASSDLTSGEQYF.

The chain uses TRBV11-2 and TRBJ1-4, with 9 bases aligning to TRBD1. CDR1 SGHAT and CDR2 FQNNGV come from the germline V gene. The V and J ends lost 5 bases and 10 bases, in that order; junction bases with no gene match: 5. The CDR3 is made up of 13 amino acids. CDR3 protein: CASSPDRGGKLFF. For the CDR3, the DNA is TGTGCCAGCAGCCCCGACAGGGGGGGAAAACTGTTTTTT.